This T cell receptor beta chain was retrieved from a study of blood T cell repertoires in COVID-19. In germline, CDR1 is SGHRS, CDR2 YFSETQ. Trimming cost V 4 bases and J 0 bases, with 10 bases left between them. This CDR3 has 14 amino acids. Original handling: For nucleated cells, counts were estimated from reference gene primer amplification. TCRdb's copy holds only in-frame clones and misses some; the assay was immunoSEQ multiplex PCR. Clone size and the V and J calls come from that table; the DNA yielded D and trimming. The sample contains 110,000 to 150,000 clones, around 76% of which appear only once.

The genes are TRBV5-1 and TRBJ1-1; D might be TRBD1 (6 bases). This clonotype originated in an elderly man with acute or convalescent COVID-19. What was sequenced was peripheral blood. The CDR3 region is CASSKTGLNTEAFF. CDR3 DNA sequence: TGCGCCAGCAGCAAAACAGGGTTGAACACTGAAGCTTTCTTT.